This T cell receptor (beta chain) was observed in a study of response to subunit inactivated influenza vaccine. Using its own MiXCR run on the RT-PCR reads, TCRdb lists one record per CDR3 protein. The sample records hundreds of thousands of distinct CDR3 sequences, 12% being singletons. The study's findings and limits: Authors suggested that a seasonal influenza vaccination recruits few new T cells each time.

There are 15 residues in the CDR3. Germline V gene sequence: CDR1 SEHNR, CDR2 FQNEAQ (reference sequence). In its sample, this clonotype was seen a few times. The antigen is unknown. At one end, the junction sequence differs from germline, possibly due to a read error. The source was non-naive T cells sorted from PBMCs, collected 14 days before vaccination. The TCR sequence derives from a man over 45 who received an inactivated influenza vaccine. The chain employs TRBV7-9 and TRBJ2-1; 11 bases are a match to TRBD2. The CDR3 region is CASSLAGGLWNEQFF. The CDR3 bases are TGTGCCAGCAGCCTAGCGGGGGGCCTTTGGAATGAGCAGTTCTTC.